These 28 T cell receptor beta chains were sequenced from one sample in a study of T cells in Graves' hyperthyroidism and ophthalmopathy. There were TCR beta CDR3 regions amplified from RNA transcripts. TCR CDR3 underwent first-round RT-PCR with the HTBI primer set. Each CDR3 protein gets one entry after TCRdb re-called the multiplex PCR reads with MiXCR. The sample records roughly 550,000 distinct CDR3 sequences, approximately 16% being singletons. The sequenced sample consisted of blood. The origin of the receptors is a woman in her twenties or thirties with Graves' ophthalmopathy.

The V and J genes are TRBV7-9 and TRBJ2-7; TRBD2 aligns across 12 bases. Germline CDR1 reads SEHNR; CDR2 reads FQNEAQ (reference sequence). This CDR3 has 13 residues. Losses at the gene ends were 5 bases for V and 9 bases for J; bases not matched to a gene: 5. CDR3 in DNA: TGTGCCAGCAGCACCGGACTAGCGGGATGGCAGTACTTC. Translated: CASSTGLAGWQYF.

This clonotype appeared many times. The chain carries TRBV6-1 and TRBJ2-5; D is perhaps TRBD2 (5 bases). The germline V gene has CDR1 MNHNS and CDR2 SASEGT. The ends were cut back, 1 base at V and 7 bases at J, with 13 bases in the middle. The CDR3 is 14 residues long. The CDR3 sequence is CASSEGGLVGTQYF. DNA of the CDR3: TGTGCCAGCAGTGAAGGAGGGTTAGTTGGGACCCAGTACTTC.

The CDR3: CSARAGGFTEAFF. The DNA of the CDR3 is TGCAGTGCTAGAGCAGGGGGCTTCACTGAAGCTTTCTTT. The chain has TRBV20-1 and TRBJ1-1; 8 bases fit TRBD1. Germline CDR1 reads DFQATT; CDR2 reads SNEGSKA (reference sequence). This CDR3 is built from 13 residues. With V trimmed by 1 base and J by 4 bases, 2 bases remained unmatched.

This clonotype has at least ten counts. This chain links TRBV2 with TRBJ2-3; TRBD1 matches at 11 bases. Germline-derived CDR1 and CDR2 are SNHLY and FYNNEI. This CDR3 contains 13 residues. V gave up 7 bases and J gave up 6 bases; unmatched junction bases: 3. Written as DNA, the CDR3 is TGTGCCAGCAAGGGGGACAGGGGGGATACGCAGTATTTT. This translates into CASKGDRGDTQYF. The whole variable domain, filled in from reference TRBV2 and TRBJ2-3, reads EPEVTQTPSHQVTQMGQEVILRCVPISNHLYFYWYRQILGQKVEFLVSFYNNEISEKSEIFDDQFSVERPDGSNFTLKIRSTKLEDSAMYFCASKGDRGDTQYFGPGTRLTVL.

This clonotype was detected ten times or more. This chain uses TRBV5-1 with TRBJ2-7, with D perhaps TRBD1 (6 bases). V dropped 0 bases and J dropped 3 bases, with 13 bases sitting between them. CDR3 length: 15 amino acids. The germline V gene encodes CDR1 SGHRS and CDR2 YFSETQ. CDR3 amino acids: CASSLAQGEGYEQYF. The CDR3 DNA sequence: TGCGCCAGCAGCTTGGCACAGGGAGAGGGCTACGAGCAGTACTTC.

The rearrangement joins TRBV5-1 to TRBJ2-1, with D perhaps matching TRBD1 or TRBD2 (5 bases each). CDR1 and CDR2 from the germline V gene are SGHRS and YFSETQ. The CDR3 spans 16 residues. Trimming pared 2 bases from V and 2 bases from J, leaving 14 bases between. The CDR3 loop reads CASSFGSWGTYNEQFF. Here the CDR3 DNA reads TGCGCCAGCAGCTTTGGTAGCTGGGGGACCTACAATGAGCAGTTCTTC.

This clonotype was counted a few times. The rearrangement uses TRBV7-2 and TRBJ1-5; 7 bases are shared with TRBD1. The CDR3 loop spans 14 amino acids. Germline-derived CDR1 and CDR2 are SGHTA and FQGNSA. V was pared by 5 bases and J by 4 bases, with 5 bases of the junction left unmatched. The CDR3 region has the DNA TGTGCCAGCAGCCCGGACAGGACGAATCAGCCCCAGCATTTT. Translating it yields CASSPDRTNQPQHF.

This clonotype has more than one count but fewer than ten. The chain couples TRBV7-3 to TRBJ2-7; TRBD1 might be the D (6 bases). With 5 bases removed from V and 3 bases from J, the gap between germline ends came to 14 bases. The CDR3 has 14 residues. In germline, CDR1 is SGHTA, CDR2 FQGTGA. This chain's CDR3 is CASSPTGHYYEQYF. In DNA form, the CDR3 reads TGTGCCAGCAGCCCAACGGGACATTACTACGAGCAGTACTTC.

This clonotype was counted at least ten times. This chain links TRBV28 with TRBJ2-1, with TRBD2 identical over 9 bases. Looked up from germline, CDR1 is MDHEN and CDR2 is SYDVKM. V gave up 9 bases and J gave up 1 base; unmatched junction bases: 10. The CDR3 is 16 residues long. CDR3 protein: CASSGRGGVSYNEQFF. DNA of the CDR3: TGTGCCAGTAGCGGGAGAGGAGGAGTTTCCTACAATGAGCAGTTCTTC.

This clonotype was seen many times. The V gene is TRBV2, the J gene TRBJ2-7, with D tentatively TRBD1 or TRBD2 (5 bases each). Germline V gives CDR1 SNHLY, CDR2 FYNNEI. The CDR3 is made up of 14 amino acids. Trimming pared 7 bases from V and 5 bases from J, leaving 18 bases between. The CDR3 spells CASNSGPIHNEQYF. The CDR3 DNA reads as TGTGCCAGCAACTCGGGACCCATCCACAACGAGCAGTACTTC.

The genes are TRBV5-1 and TRBJ1-1; 12 bases agree with TRBD1. Germline V gene data show CDR1 as SGHRS and CDR2 as YFSETQ. The trim removed 2 bases at V and 1 base at J, leaving 6 bases unmatched. The CDR3 contains 17 residues. The CDR3 loop reads CASSFSGTGGTNTEAFF. Written as DNA, the CDR3 is TGCGCCAGCAGCTTTTCCGGGACAGGGGGCACGAACACTGAAGCTTTCTTT.

The chain has TRBV29-1 and TRBJ2-7, with 10 positions matching TRBD1. The CDR3 totals 16 residues. CDR1 and CDR2 (germline): SQVTM, ANQGSEA. V was clipped by 0 bases and J by 4 bases; unmatched bases: 9. CDR3 in DNA: TGCAGCGTTGAAGATTCCTGGGACAGGGGTTCGTACGAGCAGTACTTC. This sequence encodes CSVEDSWDRGSYEQYF.

The rearrangement joins TRBV5-1 to TRBJ2-2; no definite D call. The V and J ends lost 0 bases and 5 bases respectively, with 8 bases between them. CDR3 length: 14 amino acids. Germline V gene data show CDR1 as SGHRS and CDR2 as YFSETQ. This CDR3 is CASSLAQTTGELFF. The DNA of the CDR3 is TGCGCCAGCAGCTTGGCCCAAACAACCGGGGAGCTGTTTTTT. Full variable domain (remainder filled in from reference TRBV5-1 and TRBJ2-2): KAGVTQTPRYLIKTRGQQVTLSCSPISGHRSVSWYQQTPGQGLQFLFEYFSETQRNKGNFPGRFSGRQFSNSRSEMNVSTLELGDSALYLCASSLAQTTGELFFGEGSRLTVL.

This clonotype was picked up many times. The chain combines TRBV6-1 with TRBJ2-5, with TRBD2 as a possible D gene (7 bases). The CDR3 extends over 13 amino acids. V gave up 8 bases and J gave up 4 bases, with 14 bases separating them. The V gene's germline CDR1 is MNHNS and CDR2 SASEGT. The CDR3 loop reads CASSAGARETQYF. The CDR3 DNA follows: TGTGCCAGCTCGGCGGGGGCGCGAGAGACCCAGTACTTC.

The V gene is TRBV19, the J gene TRBJ2-5; 11 positions match TRBD2. The germline V gene encodes CDR1 LNHDA and CDR2 SQIVND (reference sequence). This CDR3 region has 14 residues. V was clipped by 11 bases and J by 4 bases; unmatched bases: 9. DNA of the CDR3: TGTGCCGGAACCACTAGCGGGAGAGGAGAGACCCAGTACTTC. This codes for CAGTTSGRGETQYF.

The chain combines TRBV20-1 with TRBJ1-5, with TRBD1 matching 7 bases. Germline V gene data show CDR1 as DFQATT and CDR2 as SNEGSKA (reference sequence). The CDR3 is 14 residues long. Trimming took 0 bases from V and 2 from J; bases not matched to a gene: 1. This chain's CDR3 is CSAREDRGNQPQHF. Here the CDR3 DNA reads TGCAGTGCTAGAGAAGACAGGGGCAATCAGCCCCAGCATTTT.

Ten or more counts support this clonotype. The chain joins TRBV28 to TRBJ1-6; D not resolved. The CDR3 runs 15 residues. V dropped 5 bases and J dropped 4 bases, with 12 bases sitting between them. Germline V gene sequence: CDR1 MDHEN, CDR2 SYDVKM. The CDR3 is CASSIVRGYNSPLHF. CDR3 in DNA: TGTGCCAGCAGTATAGTCCGTGGGTATAATTCACCCCTCCACTTT.

The chain has TRBV29-1 and TRBJ2-3, with D hard to call. Per germline, CDR1 SQVTM and CDR2 ANQGSEA. V gave up 3 bases and J gave up 3 bases, with 4 bases separating them. CDR3 length: 11 amino acids. In nucleotides, the CDR3 is TGCAGCGTTGACAGAACAGATACGCAGTATTTT. It translates to CSVDRTDTQYF.

The J gene is TRBJ2-3, the V gene TRBV7-2; the D call may be TRBD1 or TRBD2 (6 bases each). The CDR3 sequence is 17 residues long. V dropped 5 bases and J dropped 6 bases, with 24 bases sitting between them. Germline lookup yields CDR1 SGHTA and CDR2 FQGNSA. The CDR3 nucleotides read TGTGCCAGCAGCCTCCTAGGCGGGACAAGTTCTCAGGATACGCAGTATTTT. This codes for CASSLLGGTSSQDTQYF.

This clonotype was counted ten times or more. The chain links TRBV3-1 to TRBJ2-7; the D gene is possibly TRBD1 (5 bases). The CDR3 runs 12 residues. Germline assignment: CDR1 LGHDT and CDR2 YNNKEL (reference sequence). The V gene lost 4 bases and the J gene lost 7 bases, with 11 bases spanning the gap. CDR3 coding DNA: TGTGCCAGCAGCCTCAGGGTGAGGGAGCAGTACTTC. It is translated as CASSLRVREQYF.

This chain connects TRBV5-1 to TRBJ1-2; D perhaps matches TRBD1 (5 bases). The germline V gene encodes CDR1 SGHRS and CDR2 YFSETQ. V shed 0 bases and J shed 7 bases, with 13 bases lying between them. This CDR3 is built from 14 residues. CDR3 sequence: CASSLASGQGGYTF. The DNA of the CDR3 is TGCGCCAGCAGCTTGGCGTCAGGGCAGGGTGGCTACACCTTC.

This clonotype was seen repeatedly, ten times or more. The V and J genes are TRBV6-1 and TRBJ2-7; a weak D match, TRBD2 (6 bases). With 6 bases removed from V and 5 bases from J, the gap between germline ends came to 14 bases. The CDR3 consists of 13 residues. Looked up from germline, CDR1 is MNHNS and CDR2 is SASEGT. CDR3 in DNA: TGTGCCAGCAGCCCCTCGGGGGACCACGAGCAGTACTTC. Encoded protein: CASSPSGDHEQYF.

This clonotype was seen only a few times. This chain connects TRBV6-5 to TRBJ2-7; 8 bases are a match to TRBD2. With 2 bases clipped from V and 7 bases from J, the junction kept 16 bases outside the gene matches. Germline V gives CDR1 MNHEY, CDR2 SVGAGI. The CDR3 consists of 17 residues. CDR3 sequence reads: CASSYNLAGGLFREQYF. The DNA of the CDR3 is TGTGCCAGCAGTTACAACCTAGCGGGTGGTCTCTTTAGAGAGCAGTACTTC.

Ten or more counts support this clonotype. The CDR3 DNA is TGTGCCAGCAGCCCGGAGAACTACGAGCAGTACTTC. This encodes CASSPENYEQYF. The J gene is TRBJ2-7, the V gene TRBV7-2; D call uncertain. Per the germline V gene, CDR1 is SGHTA and CDR2 is FQGNSA. V lost 5 bases to trimming and J lost 3 bases, with 8 bases between them. The CDR3 runs to 12 residues.

In this sample, this clonotype turned up many times. This chain connects TRBV15 to TRBJ2-5; a possible D gene is TRBD2 (6 bases). In germline, CDR1 is LNHNV, CDR2 YYDKDF (reference sequence). The CDR3 is 17 amino acids. V was shortened by 4 bases and J by 5 bases, with 23 bases between the two germline ends. This CDR3 is CATSTTAGYLGEETQYF. DNA for the CDR3: TGTGCCACCAGCACAACCGCGGGATACCTGGGGGAGGAGACCCAGTACTTC.

This clonotype came up many times. The J gene is TRBJ2-7, the V gene TRBV6-1; the match to TRBD2 covers 8 bases. The CDR3 runs to 13 residues. The junction had 3 bases not matched to a gene; V was cut back by 5 bases and J by 3 bases. Germline V CDR1 and CDR2: MNHNS, SASEGT. CDR3 sequence reads: CASSPSGSYEQYF. DNA for the CDR3: TGTGCCAGCAGTCCCAGCGGGAGCTACGAGCAGTACTTC.

There are a few counts of this clonotype. The V and J genes are TRBV7-3 and TRBJ2-2; weak D call: TRBD2 (6 bases). V lost 5 bases, J lost 6 bases, and 19 bases lay in between. Germline CDR1 SGHTA, CDR2 FQGTGA. The CDR3 length is 16 residues. For the CDR3, the DNA is TGTGCCAGCAGCCCGTGGGGCGGGACCCCAGCCGGGGAGCTGTTTTTT. Translating it yields CASSPWGGTPAGELFF.

This chain connects TRBV27 to TRBJ1-3; tentatively, D is TRBD1 (5 bases). The CDR3 is 16 residues long. The V end lost 6 bases, the J end lost 0 bases, and 15 bases lay between the germline ends. Germline V gene lookup returns CDR1 MNHEY and CDR2 SMNVEV (reference sequence). CDR3 region: CASSPGPEPSGNTIYF. CDR3 nucleotides: TGTGCCAGCAGCCCGGGGCCCGAACCCTCTGGAAACACCATATATTTT.